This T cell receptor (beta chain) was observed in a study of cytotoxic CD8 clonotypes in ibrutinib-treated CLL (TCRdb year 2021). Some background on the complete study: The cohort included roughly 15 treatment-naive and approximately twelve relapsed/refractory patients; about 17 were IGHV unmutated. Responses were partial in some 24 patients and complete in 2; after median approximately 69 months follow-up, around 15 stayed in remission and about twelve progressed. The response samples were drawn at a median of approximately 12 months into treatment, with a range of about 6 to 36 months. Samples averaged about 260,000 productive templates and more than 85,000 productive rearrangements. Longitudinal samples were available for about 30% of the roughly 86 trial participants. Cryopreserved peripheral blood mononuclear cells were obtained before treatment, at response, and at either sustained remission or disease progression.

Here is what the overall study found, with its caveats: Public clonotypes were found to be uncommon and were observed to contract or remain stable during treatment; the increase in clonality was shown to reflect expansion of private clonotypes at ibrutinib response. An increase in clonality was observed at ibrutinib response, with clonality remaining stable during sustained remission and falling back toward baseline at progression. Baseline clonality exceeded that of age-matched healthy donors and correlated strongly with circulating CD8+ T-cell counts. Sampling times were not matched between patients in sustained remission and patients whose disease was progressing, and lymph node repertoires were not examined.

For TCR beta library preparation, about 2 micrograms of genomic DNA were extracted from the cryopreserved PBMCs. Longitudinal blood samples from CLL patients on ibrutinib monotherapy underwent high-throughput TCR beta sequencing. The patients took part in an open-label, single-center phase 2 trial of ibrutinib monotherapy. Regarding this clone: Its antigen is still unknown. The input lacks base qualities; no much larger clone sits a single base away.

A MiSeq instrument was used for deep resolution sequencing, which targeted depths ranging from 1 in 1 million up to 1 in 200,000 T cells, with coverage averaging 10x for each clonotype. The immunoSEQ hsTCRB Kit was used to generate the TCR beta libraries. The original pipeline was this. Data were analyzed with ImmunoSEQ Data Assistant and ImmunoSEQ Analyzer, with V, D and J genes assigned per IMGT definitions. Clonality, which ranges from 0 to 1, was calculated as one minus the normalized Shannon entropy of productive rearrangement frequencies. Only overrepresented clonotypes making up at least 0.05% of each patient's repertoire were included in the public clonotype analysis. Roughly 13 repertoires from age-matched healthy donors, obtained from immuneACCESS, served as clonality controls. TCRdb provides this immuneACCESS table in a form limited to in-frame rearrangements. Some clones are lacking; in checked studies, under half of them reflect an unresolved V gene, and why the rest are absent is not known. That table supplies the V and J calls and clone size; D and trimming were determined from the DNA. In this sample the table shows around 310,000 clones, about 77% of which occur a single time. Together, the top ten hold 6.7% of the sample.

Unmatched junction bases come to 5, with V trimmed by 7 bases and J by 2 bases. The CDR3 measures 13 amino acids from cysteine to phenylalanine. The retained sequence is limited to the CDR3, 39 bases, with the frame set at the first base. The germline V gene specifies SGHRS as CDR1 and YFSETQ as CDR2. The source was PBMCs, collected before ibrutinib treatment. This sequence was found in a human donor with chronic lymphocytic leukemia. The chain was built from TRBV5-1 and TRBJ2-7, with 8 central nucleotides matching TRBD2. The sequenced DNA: TGCGCCAGCCGGGAGGGCGCCACCTACGAGCAGTACTTC. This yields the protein CASREGATYEQYF.